This T cell receptor beta chain came from a study of blood T cell repertoires in COVID-19. Background on the study: COVID-19 samples from acute and convalescent phases originated in the United States, Italy and Spain. The analysed material was cDNA or gDNA that came from T cells, B-cell-depleted T cells, or PBMCs.

The germline CDR1 and CDR2 sequences are MNHEY and SMNVEV (reference sequence). The CDR3 extends over 15 amino acids. The V and J ends lost 3 bases and 7 bases respectively, with 13 bases between them. Generated by immunoSEQ multiplex PCR, the TCRdb table keeps only in-frame clones and is missing some. The sample carries some 350,000 clones, more than 70% recorded once. This sequence originates from a woman younger than 45 who had recovered from COVID-19. The sequencing sample was made of PBMCs or T cells enriched from blood (not recorded which). The V and J genes are TRBV27 and TRBJ1-6, with D maybe TRBD1 (5 bases). Here the CDR3 DNA reads TGTGCCAGCAGTTTTCACGACAGACCAAATTCACCCCTCCACTTT. This translates into CASSFHDRPNSPLHF.